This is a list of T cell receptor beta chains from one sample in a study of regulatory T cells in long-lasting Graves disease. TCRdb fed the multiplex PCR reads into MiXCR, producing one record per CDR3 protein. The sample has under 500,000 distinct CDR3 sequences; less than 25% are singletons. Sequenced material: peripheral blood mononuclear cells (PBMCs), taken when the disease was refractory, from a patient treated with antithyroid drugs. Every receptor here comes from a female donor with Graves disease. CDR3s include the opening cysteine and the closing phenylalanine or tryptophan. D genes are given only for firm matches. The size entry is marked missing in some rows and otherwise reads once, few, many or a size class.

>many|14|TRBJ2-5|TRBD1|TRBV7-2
CASSQRTGQETQYF
TGTGCCAGCAGCCAAAGGACAGGCCAAGAGACCCAGTACTTC
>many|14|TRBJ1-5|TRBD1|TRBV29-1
CSVGGSLTGEPQHF
TGCAGCGTAGGGGGCAGCCTCACAGGAGAGCCCCAGCATTTT
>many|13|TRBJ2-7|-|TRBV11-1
CASSPLGDYEQYF
TGTGCCAGCTCGCCGCTAGGAGACTACGAGCAGTACTTC
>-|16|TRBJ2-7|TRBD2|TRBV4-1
CASSHPEAGLGYEQYF
TGCGCCAGCAGCCACCCCGAGGCCGGACTAGGTTACGAGCAGTACTTC
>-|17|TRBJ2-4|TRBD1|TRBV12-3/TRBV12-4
CASSPGRQGSGKNIQYF
TGTGCCAGCAGTCCGGGCCGACAGGGTTCGGGCAAAAACATTCAGTACTTC
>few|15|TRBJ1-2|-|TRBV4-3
CASSQGVLLGDGYTF
TGCGCCAGCAGCCAAGGGGTTTTATTGGGGGATGGCTACACCTTC
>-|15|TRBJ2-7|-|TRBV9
CASSVAPATPYEQYF
TGTGCCAGCAGCGTAGCTCCGGCAACCCCCTACGAGCAGTACTTC
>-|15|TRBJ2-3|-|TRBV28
CASSLEGVVTDTQYF
TGTGCCAGCAGTTTAGAAGGGGTAGTCACAGATACGCAGTATTTT
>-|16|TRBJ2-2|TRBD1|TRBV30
CAWKNPVTGDTGELFF
TGTGCCTGGAAGAACCCCGTAACAGGGGACACCGGGGAGCTGTTTTTT
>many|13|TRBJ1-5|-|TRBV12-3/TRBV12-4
CASSSIGGQPQHF
TGTGCCAGCAGTTCTATCGGGGGGCAGCCCCAGCATTTT
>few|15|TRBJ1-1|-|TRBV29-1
CSVVNGFGMNTEAFF
TGCAGCGTTGTTAACGGGTTCGGTATGAACACTGAAGCTTTCTTT
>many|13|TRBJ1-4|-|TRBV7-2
CASSSLGRDKLFF
TGTGCCAGCAGCTCCCTCGGCAGGGATAAACTGTTTTTT
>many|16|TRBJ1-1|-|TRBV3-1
CASSLTLTSVDTEAFF
TGTGCCAGCAGCCTCACGCTGACGTCGGTAGACACTGAAGCTTTCTTT
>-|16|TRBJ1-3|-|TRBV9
CASSDRDTDPGNTIYF
TGTGCCAGCAGCGATCGGGACACGGACCCTGGAAACACCATATATTTT
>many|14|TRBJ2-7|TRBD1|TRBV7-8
CASSKDRVGYEQYF
TGTGCCAGCAGCAAGGACAGGGTTGGCTACGAGCAGTACTTC
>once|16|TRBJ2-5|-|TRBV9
CASSVEQRAVQETQYF
TGTGCCAGCAGCGTAGAGCAGCGGGCCGTCCAAGAGACCCAGTACTTC
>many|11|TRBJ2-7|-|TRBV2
CASTRSYEQYF
TGTGCCAGCACCAGGTCCTACGAGCAGTACTTC
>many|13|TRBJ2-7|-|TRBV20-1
CSALGGGPYEQYF
TGCAGTGCTCTTGGTGGGGGCCCCTACGAGCAGTACTTC
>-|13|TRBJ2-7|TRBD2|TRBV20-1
CSAEPSGTIEQYF
TGCAGTGCCGAACCCAGCGGGACGATTGAGCAGTACTTC
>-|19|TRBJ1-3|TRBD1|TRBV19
CASRANRDRYQSSGNTIYF
TGTGCCAGTAGGGCTAACCGGGACAGATATCAGAGCTCTGGAAACACCATATATTTT
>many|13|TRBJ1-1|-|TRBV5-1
CASSLMTGHQAFF
TGCGCCAGCAGCTTAATGACGGGACATCAAGCTTTCTTT
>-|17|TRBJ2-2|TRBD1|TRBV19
CARTQKRDRGCAGELFF
TGTGCCAGAACCCAGAAACGGGACAGGGGTTGTGCCGGGGAGCTGTTTTTT
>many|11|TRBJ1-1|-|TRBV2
CASSEEGGAFF
TGTGCCAGCAGTGAAGAGGGAGGAGCTTTCTTT
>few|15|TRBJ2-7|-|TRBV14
CASSQALGVSYEQYF
TGTGCCAGCAGCCAAGCCCTGGGTGTCTCATACGAGCAGTACTTC
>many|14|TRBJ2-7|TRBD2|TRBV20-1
CSARGAGVVYEQYF
TGCAGTGCTAGGGGCGCGGGAGTTGTATACGAGCAGTACTTC
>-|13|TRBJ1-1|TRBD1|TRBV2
CASKWAGGTEAFF
TGTGCCAGCAAGTGGGCAGGGGGCACTGAAGCTTTCTTT